Below are 32 T cell receptor beta chains sequenced from a single sample in a study of T-cell reconstitution after alpha-beta-depleted transplantation in children. Unique molecular identifiers were incorporated when the TCRbeta library was constructed. TCRdb ran MiXCR on the PCR reads and lists one entry per CDR3 protein. In the table there are almost 500,000 distinct CDR3 sequences, around 13% of which are singletons. This sample comprised PBMCs from the stem cell graft donor, obtained from the stem cell graft. These receptors all come from a human donor who donated a stem cell graft to a child with combined immunodeficiency.

The V gene is TRBV7-3, the J gene TRBJ2-3; D might be TRBD2 (5 bases). This CDR3 contains 15 residues. Germline lookup yields CDR1 SGHTA and CDR2 FQGTGA. Trimming shortened V by 8 bases and J by 0 bases, and 15 bases separated the two germline ends. The CDR3 DNA follows: TGTGCCAGCGCCTGGGCGGGCGGTAGCACAGATACGCAGTATTTT. Translating gives CASAWAGGSTDTQYF.

In its sample, this clonotype was seen many times. The rearrangement links TRBV5-6 to TRBJ2-3; 10 bases match TRBD1. CDR1 SGHDT and CDR2 YYEEEE come from the germline V gene. The CDR3 length is 16 residues. J gave up 0 bases and V 4 bases, and 5 bases lay outside the gene matches. As DNA, the CDR3 is TGTGCCAGCAGCGAAGGGACAGGGGCTAGCACAGATACGCAGTATTTT. Encoded protein: CASSEGTGASTDTQYF.

This clonotype has a handful of counts. This chain joins TRBV5-5 and TRBJ2-3; D might be TRBD1 (6 bases). V was trimmed by 0 bases and J by 2 bases, leaving 16 bases between them. Germline lookup yields CDR1 SGHKS and CDR2 YYEKEE (reference sequence). This CDR3 has 17 amino acids. The CDR3 sequence: CASSLVRDTSTTDTQYF. Written as DNA, the CDR3 is TGTGCCAGCAGCTTGGTTCGGGACACGAGTACCACAGATACGCAGTATTTT.

This clonotype was seen many times. This rearrangement joins TRBV12-3 or TRBV12-4 to TRBJ2-1, with D possibly being TRBD2 (6 bases). This CDR3 has 14 amino acids. The V and J ends lost 3 bases and 3 bases respectively, with 9 bases between them. This CDR3 is CASSLEGYYNEQFF. CDR3 bases: TGTGCCAGCAGTTTGGAGGGGTACTACAATGAGCAGTTCTTC.

A word on this clonotype: Since a much larger clone is just one base distant, this may be a read error. The V and J genes are TRBV2 and TRBJ1-2, with D possibly being TRBD1 (6 bases). CDR3 length equals 15 residues. Germline V gene lookup returns CDR1 SNHLY and CDR2 FYNNEI. V lost 3 bases, J lost 6 bases, and 17 bases lay in between. CDR3 coding DNA: TGTGCCAGCAGTGAGTTCGGGGGCGGTGACAATGGCTACACCTTC. This encodes CASSEFGGGDNGYTF.

A few counts support this clonotype. The chain links TRBV20-1 to TRBJ2-1; 13 bases line up with TRBD2. V was clipped by 6 bases and J by 9 bases; unmatched bases: 11. Looked up from germline, CDR1 is DFQATT and CDR2 is SNEGSKA (reference sequence). This CDR3 is 15 amino acids long. This CDR3 reads CSASLRTSGGGEQFF. DNA for the CDR3: TGCAGTGCCTCGCTCAGGACTAGCGGGGGTGGTGAGCAGTTCTTC.

The V call is TRBV7-3, the J call TRBJ2-2, with 7 nucleotides matching TRBD1. V gave up 0 bases and J gave up 2 bases; unmatched junction bases: 3. The CDR3 has 16 residues. Germline assignment: CDR1 SGHTA and CDR2 FQGTGA. This CDR3 is CASSLTDRTNTGELFF. The CDR3 region has the DNA TGTGCCAGCAGCTTAACGGACAGGACAAACACCGGGGAGCTGTTTTTT.

This clonotype was seen ten or more times. This rearrangement joins TRBV20-1 to TRBJ2-1; 9 bases map to TRBD2. Losses at the gene ends were 6 bases for V and 6 bases for J; bases not matched to a gene: 12. This CDR3 has 15 amino acids. Germline CDR1 is DFQATT and CDR2 is SNEGSKA (reference sequence). This CDR3 reads CSAEAGGALGNEQFF. The CDR3 DNA is TGCAGTGCGGAAGCGGGGGGCGCTTTGGGCAATGAGCAGTTCTTC.

The chain combines TRBV7-2 with TRBJ2-1; 12 bases line up with TRBD2. The junction had 4 bases not matched to a gene; V was cut back by 4 bases and J by 6 bases. The CDR3 totals 15 residues. The V gene's germline CDR1 is SGHTA and CDR2 FQGNSA. The CDR3 loop is CASSSTSGGLNEQFF. CDR3 in DNA: TGTGCCAGCAGCTCCACTAGCGGGGGGCTCAATGAGCAGTTCTTC.

This clonotype appeared many times. This chain links TRBV12-3 or TRBV12-4 with TRBJ1-3; D is perhaps TRBD1 (5 bases). There are 14 residues in the CDR3. The V end was cut by 5 bases, the J end by 0 bases, with 8 bases between. The CDR3 spells CASSLDNSGNTIYF. The CDR3 nucleotides read TGTGCCAGCAGTCTGGACAACTCTGGAAACACCATATATTTT.

Only a few counts were recorded for this clonotype. The CDR3 loop reads CASSLETGRDFIHGYTF. In DNA, the CDR3 is TGTGCCAGCAGCTTAGAGACAGGCCGGGATTTTATCCATGGCTACACCTTC. The chain combines TRBV11-2 with TRBJ1-2, with D perhaps matching TRBD1 (6 bases). Germline CDR1 and CDR2: SGHAT and FQNNGV. CDR3 length: 17 amino acids. V lost 0 bases and J lost 6, with 20 bases in between.

This chain uses TRBV12-3 or TRBV12-4 with TRBJ2-1, with TRBD1 matching over 9 bases. V gave up 5 bases and J gave up 7 bases; unmatched junction bases: 9. The CDR3 runs to 15 residues. For the CDR3, the DNA is TGTGCCAGCAGTGATCCGGGACAGGGAGGAAATGAGCAGTTCTTC. Its translation is CASSDPGQGGNEQFF.

This clonotype appeared a few times. This rearrangement joins TRBV7-9 to TRBJ2-6; 11 nucleotides line up with TRBD1. The V segment lost 5 bases and the J segment 4 bases; nucleotides outside the gene matches: 7. Germline CDR1 and CDR2: SEHNR and FQNEAQ (reference sequence). The CDR3 contains 17 residues. CDR3 sequence reads: CASSLGQGAKGANVLTF. The CDR3 bases are TGTGCCAGCAGCCTCGGACAGGGGGCGAAAGGGGCCAACGTCCTGACTTTC. The entire variable domain, with the rest obtained from reference TRBV7-9 and TRBJ2-6, is as follows: DTGVSQNPRHKITKRGQNVTFRCDPISEHNRLYWYRQTLGQGPEFLTYFQNEAQLEKSRLLSDRFSAERPKGSFSTLEIQRTEQGDSAMYLCASSLGQGAKGANVLTFGAGSRLTVL.

This clonotype came up a few times. The rearrangement links TRBV7-3 to TRBJ1-2, with D possibly TRBD1 on 5 matching bases. CDR1 SGHTA and CDR2 FQGTGA come from the germline V gene. This CDR3 has 14 amino acids. V shed 0 bases and J shed 6 bases, with 11 bases lying between them. Here the CDR3 DNA reads TGTGCCAGCAGCTTAACGGGGGTATTGGATGGCTACACCTTC. Protein: CASSLTGVLDGYTF.

This chain joins TRBV7-2 and TRBJ2-1; TRBD2 matches at 13 bases. Germline V gives CDR1 SGHTA, CDR2 FQGNSA. V shed 7 bases, J shed 8 bases, and the junction held 5 bases outside the gene matches. The CDR3 spans 14 residues. The CDR3 nucleotides are TGTGCCAGCACCGGACTAGCGGGAGCCCATGAGCAGTTCTTC. Amino acid sequence: CASTGLAGAHEQFF.

V is TRBV6-6 and J is TRBJ2-7; D is unresolved. There are 13 residues in the CDR3. Germline CDR1 reads MNHNY; CDR2 reads SVGAGI (reference sequence). V lost 2 bases, J lost 2 bases, and 7 bases lay in between. CDR3 DNA: TGTGCCAGCAGTTACGAACAGCCCTACGAGCAGTACTTC. This sequence encodes CASSYEQPYEQYF.

In its sample, this clonotype was seen many times. The rearrangement uses TRBV27 and TRBJ1-2, with D possibly matching TRBD1 (6 bases). Trimming shortened V by 6 bases and J by 8 bases, and 25 bases separated the two germline ends. Germline V gene lookup returns CDR1 MNHEY and CDR2 SMNVEV (reference sequence). The CDR3 length is 16 residues. As DNA, the CDR3 is TGTGCCAGCAGCCAAAATTCTAATACAGGGACGAGGGGCTACACCTTC. This gives the protein CASSQNSNTGTRGYTF.

The chain employs TRBV12-3 or TRBV12-4 and TRBJ2-2; D may be TRBD1 (6 bases). V lost 3 bases and J lost 4, with 12 bases in between. This CDR3 is 15 amino acids long. The CDR3 loop is CASSFGGIPTGELFF. DNA for the CDR3: TGTGCCAGCAGTTTTGGGGGCATTCCCACCGGGGAGCTGTTTTTT.

This clonotype was detected many times. The chain has TRBV12-3 or TRBV12-4 and TRBJ2-1; D may be TRBD2 (5 bases). This CDR3 contains 14 residues. Deletions cut 3 bases from V and 7 bases from J, with 13 bases between. Written as DNA, the CDR3 is TGTGCCAGCAGTTTTGGCCGGGGTTGGAATGAGCAGTTCTTC. The encoded protein is CASSFGRGWNEQFF.

The CDR3 protein is CASSIDLTGTEAFF. The DNA for the CDR3 is TGTGCCAGTAGTATAGATCTGACAGGGACTGAAGCTTTCTTT. V usage is TRBV19 and J usage is TRBJ1-1; 7 bases map to TRBD1. J gave up 5 bases and V 0 bases, and 3 bases lay outside the gene matches. The CDR3 has 14 amino acids. CDR1 LNHDA and CDR2 SQIVND come from the germline V gene (reference sequence).

The sample holds a few counts of this clonotype. V and J are TRBV12-3 or TRBV12-4 and TRBJ2-6, with D maybe TRBD2 (5 bases). V was cut by 2 bases and J by 0 bases, with 14 bases left in between. The CDR3 spans 18 residues. The CDR3 here is CASSLKLAFSSGANVLTF. In nucleotides, the CDR3 is TGTGCCAGCAGTTTAAAATTAGCGTTCAGCTCTGGGGCCAACGTCCTGACTTTC.

This sequence joins TRBV5-1 and TRBJ2-1; D gene unclear. The V gene's germline CDR1 is SGHRS and CDR2 YFSETQ. The V end was cut by 0 bases, the J end by 8 bases, with 9 bases between. The CDR3 runs 13 residues. CDR3 loop: CASSLEVGDEQFF. The CDR3 region has the DNA TGCGCCAGCAGCTTGGAGGTTGGCGATGAGCAGTTCTTC.

The CDR3 protein is CASSEKGAGEQYF. CDR3 nucleotide sequence: TGTGCCAGCAGTGAAAAGGGGGCGGGGGAGCAGTACTTC. The chain has TRBV2 and TRBJ2-7; D is perhaps TRBD1 (7 bases). Trimming took 2 bases from V and 7 from J, leaving 12 bases between them. The germline CDR1 and CDR2 sequences are SNHLY and FYNNEI. This CDR3 comprises 13 residues.

This chain connects TRBV7-2 to TRBJ2-1; D assignment may be TRBD1 or TRBD2 (6 bases each). The CDR3 covers 15 residues. Germline CDR1 reads SGHTA; CDR2 reads FQGNSA. Deletions cut 6 bases from V and 9 bases from J, with 21 bases between. The CDR3 protein is CASRPGGRIGGEQFF. The CDR3 DNA follows: TGTGCCAGCAGGCCTGGGGGGCGCATTGGGGGTGAGCAGTTCTTC.

This clonotype has ten or more counts. V gene TRBV7-9 combines with J gene TRBJ2-3; 7 bases match TRBD1. Germline V gene lookup returns CDR1 SEHNR and CDR2 FQNEAQ (reference sequence). The J segment lost 3 bases and the V segment lost 5 bases, leaving 8 bases of the junction unmatched. The CDR3 totals 15 residues. The CDR3 nucleotides read TGTGCCAGCAGCCACGACAGGGAGAGGACAGATACGCAGTATTTT. Protein product: CASSHDRERTDTQYF.

This clonotype was detected only a few times. The rearrangement joins TRBV12-3 or TRBV12-4 to TRBJ2-7; 12 nucleotides align to TRBD2. After removal of 5 bases from V and 5 bases from J, the junction contained 7 bases not matched to a gene. CDR3 size: 15 residues. The CDR3 sequence: CASSPGLAGSHEQYF. CDR3 DNA: TGTGCCAGCAGTCCGGGACTAGCGGGTTCACACGAGCAGTACTTC.

This chain uses TRBV4-1 with TRBJ2-2; D ambiguous. This CDR3 is 16 amino acids long. With 0 bases removed from V and 2 bases from J, the gap between germline ends came to 10 bases. Germline values: CDR1 MGHRA, CDR2 YSYEKL. The CDR3 is CASSQEVHLNTGELFF. The CDR3 nucleotides read TGCGCCAGCAGCCAAGAAGTACACTTAAACACCGGGGAGCTGTTTTTT.

V gene TRBV5-1 combines with J gene TRBJ2-1; 8 nucleotides align to TRBD1. The CDR3 is made up of 15 amino acids. CDR1 is SGHRS and CDR2 is YFSETQ in the germline V gene. V lost 0 bases and J lost 11; bases outside the gene matches: 10. CDR3 in amino acids: CASSLGQGKGSKQFF. The DNA of the CDR3 is TGCGCCAGCAGCTTGGGACAGGGGAAAGGGAGTAAGCAGTTCTTC.

This clonotype has just a few counts. The chain couples TRBV7-9 to TRBJ2-1; possible D gene TRBD1, 6 bases. The CDR3 length is 15 residues. V was clipped by 5 bases and J by 0 bases, with 11 bases between them. The germline V gene encodes CDR1 SEHNR and CDR2 FQNEAQ (reference sequence). CDR3 loop: CASSLIRGSYNEQFF. The CDR3, as DNA: TGTGCCAGCAGCCTAATCAGGGGCTCCTACAATGAGCAGTTCTTC.

This rearrangement joins TRBV7-3 to TRBJ2-2; D gene uncertain. CDR3 size: 15 residues. With 4 bases removed from V and 1 base from J, the gap between germline ends came to 10 bases. CDR1 SGHTA and CDR2 FQGTGA come from the germline V gene. This CDR3 reads CASSSKARNTGELFF. In DNA, the CDR3 is TGTGCCAGCAGCTCAAAGGCCCGGAACACCGGGGAGCTGTTTTTT.

Only a few counts were recorded for this clonotype. This rearrangement joins TRBV7-8 to TRBJ1-2; D perhaps matches TRBD1 (5 bases). Trimming removed 5 bases from V and 5 bases from J, with 15 bases in between. This CDR3 region has 14 residues. Germline V gene lookup returns CDR1 SGHVS and CDR2 FQNEAQ. Here the CDR3 reads CASSRGRREYGYTF. CDR3 bases: TGTGCCAGCAGCCGGGGACGGCGCGAATATGGCTACACCTTC.

The chain is built from TRBV25-1 and TRBJ1-1; 8 positions agree with TRBD1. CDR3 length: 13 amino acids. Per the germline V gene, CDR1 is MGHDK and CDR2 is SYGVNS. The junction had 1 base not matched to a gene; V was cut back by 3 bases and J by 4 bases. Here the CDR3 reads CASSDTGGTEAFF. As DNA, the CDR3 is TGTGCCAGCAGTGATACAGGGGGCACTGAAGCTTTCTTT. The full variable domain, rest sourced from reference TRBV25-1 and TRBJ1-1, is EADIYQTPRYLVIGTGKKITLECSQTMGHDKMYWYQQDPGMELHLIHYSYGVNSTEKGDLSSESTVSRIRTEHFPLTLESARPSHTSQYLCASSDTGGTEAFFGQGTRLTVV.